The clone carrying this T cell receptor beta chain was found a few times. The record originates from a study of T-cell memory formation after mild COVID-19. MiXCR, applied by TCRdb to the 5' RACE reads, yields one record per CDR3 protein. The sample yields about 340,000 distinct CDR3 sequences, 13% seen once. The sequencing sample was made of PBMCs or a T cell subset sorted from them (not recorded which). This clonotype was obtained from a man younger than 30 who had mild COVID-19 (a few samples of this study predate the infection). Cell type and time point are not known.

The CDR3 bases are TGTGCCAGCAGTTACTCGACCAGGCCCAGAGGCGAGCAGTACTTC. Translation: CASSYSTRPRGEQYF. The genes are TRBV6-5 and TRBJ2-7; D is unresolved. Trimming shortened V by 0 bases and J by 6 bases, and 15 bases separated the two germline ends. This CDR3 has 15 amino acids. Per the germline V gene, CDR1 is MNHEY and CDR2 is SVGAGI.